The present TCR beta chain was sequenced within a study of cytomegalovirus exposure and HLA in healthy donors (dated by TCRdb to about 2017). Turning to the overall study: According to an earlier analysis of a few hundred of the donors, about 179 million T cells yielded roughly 110 million unique TCR beta sequences and approximately 300 Gb of sequence data. All discovery cohort repertoires had been generated using a single sequencing platform. The study combined high-throughput TCR immunosequencing, statistical association of individual TCRs with disease status, and machine learning to predict cytomegalovirus infection status. In a later analysis, previously published TCR beta repertoires from some 640 donors were re-analyzed and high-resolution HLA genotyping was added so that TCR occurrence patterns could be studied. The number of typed donors differed by locus: roughly 620-640 for A, B, C, DRB1 and DQB1; 500 to 550 for DQA1; around 610 for DPA1; and some 450 for DPB1. Roughly 5 DR-DQ haplotypes were handled as single units for association and clustering, since linkage in the cohort was strong. Donor age, sex, ethnicity and CMV serostatus were compiled alongside the repertoire data. The study aimed to test whether cataloging public T cell receptors could reveal signatures of past pathogen exposure. In addition to the first cohort of around 670 subjects, a separate validation cohort of around 110 different subjects was used. An early release that covered 640 HLA-typed donors contained 300 to 350 gigabases of sequencing data and 65 million to 100 million unique TCR sequences. A later genetic analysis took genome-wide SNP genotypes for about 65% of the roughly 670 donors and used that subset as a discovery cohort. HLA typing covered class I and class II loci at four-digit resolution. Rather than drawing on any new phenotypic data, the later analysis identified candidate immune exposures from TCR beta sequences and the way those sequences occurred across donors. Across about 370 genotyped donors of the cohort, an average of about 240,000 unique TCR beta nucleotide sequences per donor were sequenced, and approximately 17% of those sequences were non-productive. The study profiled the T cell repertoires of fewer than 850 subjects by immunosequencing and related them to cytomegalovirus serostatus. The genetic ancestry cluster associated with self-reported Caucasian donors included about 84% of the approximately 400 genotyped donors. An earlier analysis of some 500 of the donors applied high-throughput TCR beta sequencing to assess whether each TCR beta V gene segment acted as functional or pseudogenic.

The protocol used for the library was the immunoSEQ multiplex PCR assay. For the multiplex PCR, a mixture combining 60 forward primers for TCR Vbeta segments and 13 reverse primers for TCR Jbeta segments was used. Amplification of the CDR3 region of rearranged TCR beta genes was performed with a multiplex PCR assay on genomic DNA. The amplified TCR beta libraries were sequenced on the Illumina HiSeq System as 87-base-pair reads. Per the authors' processing: A later analysis counted approximately 74 million unique TCR beta chains across the 650 to 800 repertoires, and some 11 million of these chains were shared by at least two donors. Raw reads were error-corrected and collapsed into unique sequences with a nearest-neighbor algorithm that merged closely related sequences to remove PCR and sequencing errors. Alignment of CDR3 sequences to IMGT reference sequences was used to assign V, D and J gene segments. For a sequence to be retained, a match of at least six nucleotides was required to both a V gene segment and a J gene segment. A rearrangement counted as productive if the CDR3 had no stop codons and remained in frame with V and J, and every other rearrangement counted as non-productive. CDR3 was defined according to IMGT convention as the region running from the second conserved V-encoded cysteine to the conserved J-encoded phenylalanine. The earlier analysis of some 600 of the donors excluded sequences that lacked an unambiguous match to a single V gene segment. An earlier analysis of some 610 of the donors called V segments functional above 56.7% productive rearrangements and segregating when the between-donor standard deviation exceeded 5%. A statistical classification framework was developed to diagnose cytomegalovirus status using the catalog of TCR beta chain sequences. A later analysis assigned V and J genes by comparing TCR nucleotide sequences with IMGT/GENE-DB human TR gene sequences. In a later analysis, CDR3 sequences and most-parsimonious VDJ recombination scenarios were assigned using the TCRdist pipeline. A later analysis defined each TCR beta chain by its CDR3 amino acid sequence plus V-gene family, and excluded reads lacking a unique V-gene family. A later analysis removed 592 highly shared, low-generation-probability nucleotide sequences to deal with suspected cross-contamination and a sequencing artifact. In a later analysis, a clonal expansion index was calculated for each public chain from normalized within-repertoire ranks of inferred template counts. In a later analysis, generation probabilities were computed using a VDJ recombination model fitted to out-of-frame rearrangements, and the results were checked against IGoR. In a later analysis, hypergeometric tests were used to score TCR-TCR, TCR-HLA and TCR-CMV co-occurrence, with a repertoire-size bias correction applied to TCR pairs. To estimate false discovery rates, a later analysis permuted the HLA or CMV assignments 20 times. In a later analysis, co-occurring TCRs were grouped using DBSCAN, and TCRdist sequence similarity was added for clustering within HLA-allele-positive subsets. Repertoires with fewer than 30,000 or more than 120,000 public chains were left out of co-occurrence clustering, as were four to six repertoires with anomalous nucleotide sharing. In its TCRdb copy, this immuneACCESS table keeps in-frame sequences only and misses some clones. Where compared with another copy, unresolved V genes explain less than half of these, and the others have no known cause. V and J calls and clone size are given by that table; D and trimming were obtained from the DNA. This sample comprises approximately 120,000 clones, approximately 76% of them detected only once. The ten largest clones add up to around 7.7% of the sample.

In total, approximately 610 healthy bone marrow donors made up the cohort. At the time of sampling, all cohort members were nominally healthy, though unrecorded immune exposures were likely present. The donor tested CMV seronegative, placing the donor among the 350 to 400 seronegative members of the cohort. Every donor gave a peripheral blood sample, and the peripheral blood mononuclear cells from that sample were used for TCR beta sequencing. The Qiagen DNeasy Blood Extraction Kit was used to extract genomic DNA from the blood cell samples. On the study overall, not on this receptor specifically: According to the authors, the approach could potentially be generalized to other disease states and immunological phenotypes. The classifier was reported to diagnose cytomegalovirus status with high specificity and sensitivity in both the original and validation cohorts. Compared with equally common non-associated chains, HLA-associated TCR beta chains in a later analysis were more clonally expanded and had lower generation probabilities. The study listed 150 to 200 TCR beta chains as associated with cytomegalovirus. According to a later analysis, parvovirus B19, influenza, CMV and Epstein-Barr virus appeared linked to several top co-occurrence clusters. Three of the identified cytomegalovirus-associated TCR beta chains were confirmed in vitro to be specific for cytomegalovirus antigens. Assigning TCR associations to individual alleles was difficult when HLA alleles, especially DR and DQ, strongly co-occurred. At a false discovery rate of 0.05, a later analysis linked fewer than 20,000 TCR beta sequences to specific HLA alleles. Linkage disequilibrium might explain the correlated functional status among segregating V segments, but an unknown experimental factor could not be ruled out. Most TCR sequences were seen in very few donors, while some public TCRs were found in many individuals. Because the 87-base-pair reads could not distinguish some IMGT-functional V segments, including TRBV6-2 and TRBV6-3, those segments were excluded. In a later genetic analysis, a missense DCLRE1C variant was associated with V-gene and J-gene trimming of TCR beta chains, and the association was replicated in an independent cohort. A further reported finding was that TCR beta sequences accurately predicted the HLA-A and HLA-B alleles for most subjects in the first cohort. In this cohort, only TCR beta chains were sequenced, and detectable features were limited by the absence of alpha or paired-chain data. A later analysis found that TCR association rates varied across HLA loci, with DRB1 alleles showing the most associated TCRs and HLA-C alleles the fewest. A group of highly shared sequence variants was considered likely to be a technical artifact of the sequencing pipeline. The only immune exposure information available for the cohort was CMV serostatus. In an earlier analysis of roughly 500 of the donors, most TCR beta V segments appeared in productive rearrangements about 87% or about 30% of the time, broadly matching IMGT annotations. The presence/absence analyses assumed that sequencing depth was roughly uniform across donors, and that assumption may not be true. According to a later genetic analysis, donors in an Asian-associated ancestry cluster had fewer N-insertions in productive TCRs than the roughly 670-donor mean. Because HLA typing was unavailable for some donors at each locus, only the typed subset was used in association tests. Because counts were too low, approximately 18 rarely observed V segments, including chromosome 9 orphons, were excluded from the earlier analysis of several hundred of the donors. Most CMV-associated TCR beta chains appeared to be HLA-restricted in a later analysis, and the HLA associations seemed to be driven largely by CMV exposure.

A distance of 6 bases separates the germline ends of V and J, which lose 1 base and 0 bases respectively. For CDR1 and CDR2, the germline V gene lists SGHAT and FQNNGV. CDR3 length: 14 amino acids, cysteine to phenylalanine. The entry retains the CDR3 DNA only, 42 bases that are in frame from base 1. About this clone: Its cognate antigen has yet to be identified. No much larger clone is present one base from it, and per-base qualities are unavailable.

Sequenced: PBMCs. The chain employs TRBV11-2 and TRBJ1-2, with the D gene not confidently named. The clonotype was recovered from a man aged 35 to 55 in good health and CMV-seronegative. The CDR3 reads as follows: CASSLGSTNYGYTF. The sequence in DNA is TGTGCCAGCAGCTTAGGGTCTACTAACTATGGCTACACCTTC.